The 21 T cell receptor beta chains reported below all come from one sample, sequenced in a study of cytomegalovirus exposure and HLA in healthy donors. Clones were sequenced by immunoSEQ multiplex PCR, and TCRdb holds only the in-frame ones, with some missing. The repertoire holds some 80,000 clones, with around 95% as singletons. The sample comprised PBMCs. The receptors stem from a young woman in good health and CMV-seronegative.

This chain connects TRBV5-4 to TRBJ2-2; unclear D gene. This CDR3 is 17 amino acids long. The V end lost 4 bases, the J end lost 5 bases, and 21 bases lay between the germline ends. Germline CDR1 reads SGHNT; CDR2 reads YYREEE (reference sequence). CDR3 DNA sequence: TGTGCCAGCAGCCCCGAGGCAAGGAGTACCTTTACCGGGGAGCTGTTTTTT. This translates into CASSPEARSTFTGELFF.

The J gene is TRBJ2-7, the V gene TRBV6-5; possibly TRBD1 for D (5 bases). Trimming took off 1 base at V and 1 base at J, with 11 bases between the two ends. This CDR3 spans 15 amino acids. Germline V gene sequence: CDR1 MNHEY, CDR2 SVGAGI. CDR3 bases: TGTGCCAGCAGTTACTTGCAGGGTCATTCCTACGAGCAGTACTTC. Protein: CASSYLQGHSYEQYF.

This clone has just a few counts. This chain joins TRBV21-1 and TRBJ2-5; TRBD2, as called in the table, went unchecked against the DNA. TRBV21-1 is an annotated pseudogene. This CDR3 region has 12 residues. The CDR3 loop reads CATGRPRETQYF. The CDR3 nucleotides read TGTGCCACCGGGAGGCCCAGGGAGACCCAGTACTTC.

This clone was counted once. The rearrangement links TRBV5-1 to TRBJ2-7, with D hard to call. V was trimmed by 3 bases and J by 6 bases, leaving 19 bases between them. Germline assignment: CDR1 SGHRS and CDR2 YFSETQ. The CDR3 length is 15 residues. The CDR3 DNA is TGCGCCAGCAGCTCTTTATCGAGGCCGACCAGCGAGCAGTACTTC. It encodes CASSSLSRPTSEQYF.

V usage is TRBV5-1 and J usage is TRBJ2-1; 8 nucleotides line up with TRBD2. There are 13 residues in the CDR3. The V gene end was trimmed by 0 bases and the J gene end by 8 bases; junction bases not matched to a gene: 1. The germline V gene encodes CDR1 SGHRS and CDR2 YFSETQ. CDR3: CASSLGGGYEQFF. CDR3 nucleotide sequence: TGCGCCAGCAGCTTGGGCGGGGGGTATGAGCAGTTCTTC. The full variable domain, its missing parts supplied by reference TRBV5-1 and TRBJ2-1, is KAGVTQTPRYLIKTRGQQVTLSCSPISGHRSVSWYQQTPGQGLQFLFEYFSETQRNKGNFPGRFSGRQFSNSRSEMNVSTLELGDSALYLCASSLGGGYEQFFGPGTRLTVL.

The chain has TRBV7-2 and TRBJ1-1; D not certain. The CDR3 loop spans 15 amino acids. The V gene's germline CDR1 is SGHTA and CDR2 FQGNSA. V was clipped by 8 bases and J by 1 base, with 17 bases between them. CDR3 sequence reads: CASRSGRDENTEAFF. The CDR3 region has the DNA TGTGCCAGCCGATCTGGCCGGGATGAGAACACTGAAGCTTTCTTT.

The genes are TRBV10-2 and TRBJ2-3, with TRBD2 matching 12 bases. In germline, CDR1 is WSHSY, CDR2 SAAADI. The CDR3 runs to 17 residues. Trimming cost V 2 bases and J 1 base; bases outside gene matches: 4. CDR3 region: CASSETSGGPRTDTQYF. CDR3 DNA sequence: TGCGCCAGCAGTGAGACTAGCGGGGGGCCCCGCACAGATACGCAGTATTTT.

The chain links TRBV7-2 to TRBJ1-6; D call uncertain. The CDR3 is 17 amino acids. Trimming pared 5 bases from V and 1 base from J, leaving 15 bases between. Germline values: CDR1 SGHTA, CDR2 FQGNSA. CDR3 in DNA: TGTGCCAGCAGCAAGGGCAGTCGGGGATCCTATAATTCACCCCTCCACTTT. This codes for CASSKGSRGSYNSPLHF.

This chain uses TRBV2 with TRBJ2-7, with 8 nucleotides matching TRBD1. CDR1 is SNHLY and CDR2 is FYNNEI in the germline V gene. CDR3 size: 14 residues. With V trimmed by 8 bases and J by 2 bases, 8 bases remained unmatched. The CDR3 region is CASGRTGTTYEQYF. CDR3 nucleotides: TGTGCCAGCGGGCGGACAGGGACGACCTACGAGCAGTACTTC.

The chain combines TRBV7-2 with TRBJ2-5; 8 bases align to TRBD2. The germline V gene has CDR1 SGHTA and CDR2 FQGNSA. Trimming at V came to 5 bases and at J to 9 bases, leaving 11 bases not matched to a gene. CDR3 size: 14 residues. The CDR3 nucleotides read TGTGCCAGCAGCCCCCAAGGGTTCGGGGGGGCCCAGTACTTC. Encoded protein: CASSPQGFGGAQYF.

The gene calls are TRBV6-5 and TRBJ2-5, with D tentatively TRBD2 (5 bases). V dropped 5 bases and J dropped 2 bases, with 9 bases sitting between them. This CDR3 spans 13 amino acids. Germline-derived CDR1 and CDR2 are MNHEY and SVGAGI. CDR3 in amino acids: CASSQLGQETQYF. The DNA for the CDR3 is TGTGCCAGCAGTCAACTAGGACAAGAGACCCAGTACTTC.

The V gene is TRBV7-2, the J gene TRBJ2-1; 9 bases are shared with TRBD2. The length of the CDR3 is 15 residues. V was clipped by 4 bases and J by 9 bases; unmatched bases: 10. CDR1 and CDR2 (germline): SGHTA, FQGNSA. This CDR3 reads CASSSGGGRGIEQFF. CDR3 in DNA: TGTGCCAGCAGCTCGGGAGGCGGGAGGGGTATTGAGCAGTTCTTC.

The CDR3 DNA reads TGTGCCAGCAGTTACGGCAGGATTAACTATGGCTACACCTTC. This translates into CASSYGRINYGYTF. The chain carries TRBV6-5 and TRBJ1-2; D is ambiguous. The CDR3 consists of 14 residues. V was clipped by 2 bases and J by 1 base, with 8 bases between them. CDR1 is MNHEY, CDR2 SVGAGI, per germline.

The V call is TRBV6-1, the J call TRBJ2-7, with TRBD1 matching over 8 bases. The CDR3 spans 14 residues. V dropped 2 bases and J dropped 6; count of bases not matched to a gene: 6. In germline, CDR1 is MNHNS, CDR2 SASEGT. The CDR3 DNA follows: TGTGCCAGCAGTGAAATTGCCAGGGGGCGCGAGCAGTACTTC. The encoded protein is CASSEIARGREQYF.

The chain combines TRBV5-4 with TRBJ2-3, with 7 bases identical to TRBD2. The V gene's germline CDR1 is SGHNT and CDR2 YYREEE (reference sequence). With 0 bases clipped from V and 4 bases from J, the junction kept 5 bases outside the gene matches. The CDR3 loop spans 15 amino acids. In nucleotides, the CDR3 is TGTGCCAGCAGCTTGGCGCGGGAGCTCTCAGATACGCAGTATTTT. This encodes CASSLARELSDTQYF. The complete variable domain, with remaining parts taken from reference TRBV5-4 and TRBJ2-3, reads ETGVTQSPTHLIKTRGQQVTLRCSSQSGHNTVSWYQQALGQGPQFIFQYYREEENGRGNFPPRFSGLQFPNYSSELNVNALELDDSALYLCASSLARELSDTQYFGPGTRLTVL.

The chain recombines TRBV6-5 with TRBJ2-7; no reliable D call. The germline V and J ends were trimmed by 2 bases and 1 base, with 12 bases remaining between them. CDR1 and CDR2 (germline): MNHEY, SVGAGI. The CDR3 is 15 residues long. The CDR3 protein is CASSYRPEQSYEQYF. The DNA for the CDR3 is TGTGCCAGCAGTTACCGACCCGAACAGTCCTACGAGCAGTACTTC.

This chain joins TRBV7-2 and TRBJ1-2; D unresolved. Germline V gene sequence: CDR1 SGHTA, CDR2 FQGNSA. The CDR3 covers 12 residues. With 1 base removed from V and 8 bases from J, the gap between germline ends came to 8 bases. For the CDR3, the DNA is TGTGCCAGCAGCTTAGAGACGGGGGGCTACACCTTC. It encodes CASSLETGGYTF.

This clone was observed a single time. The chain has TRBV28 and TRBJ2-4; D ambiguous. Trimming took off 2 bases at V and 11 bases at J, with 13 bases between the two ends. The germline CDR1 and CDR2 sequences are MDHEN and SYDVKM. The CDR3 is 13 amino acids. This CDR3 reads CASSLPSIGFQYF. The CDR3 DNA sequence: TGTGCCAGCAGTTTACCCTCTATCGGTTTTCAGTACTTC.

The J gene is TRBJ1-3, the V gene TRBV5-1, with no clear D. CDR1 and CDR2 from the germline V gene are SGHRS and YFSETQ. This CDR3 is built from 15 residues. The V end lost 4 bases, the J end lost 0 bases, and 11 bases lay between the germline ends. DNA for the CDR3: TGCGCCAGCAGCGCCGGGAGCGCCTCTGGAAACACCATATATTTT. Translating it yields CASSAGSASGNTIYF.

This sequence joins TRBV6-4 and TRBJ1-1, with D perhaps matching TRBD1 (5 bases). CDR1 and CDR2 (germline): MRHNA, SNTAGT. V gave up 6 bases and J gave up 1 base, with 15 bases separating them. CDR3 size: 15 residues. The CDR3 DNA sequence: TGTGCCAGCAGAGTACAGGCCCTGGGGAACACTGAAGCTTTCTTT. It translates to CASRVQALGNTEAFF.

The CDR3 bases are TGTGCCAGCAGGACCCCCGGCGGGCACTCTGGAAACACCATATATTTT. Its translation: CASRTPGGHSGNTIYF. The J gene is TRBJ1-3, the V gene TRBV28; no definite D call. CDR3 length: 16 residues. Germline CDR1 reads MDHEN; CDR2 reads SYDVKM. The V end was cut by 6 bases, the J end by 0 bases, with 15 bases between.